This T cell receptor (beta chain) comes out of a study of blood T cell repertoires in COVID-19. The junction had 17 bases not matched to a gene; V was cut back by 6 bases and J by 7 bases. Germline lookup yields CDR1 LNHDA and CDR2 SQIVND (reference sequence). This CDR3 comprises 16 residues. In the original analysis: Reference gene primer amplification yielded estimated nucleated cell counts. Clones were sequenced by immunoSEQ multiplex PCR, and TCRdb holds only the in-frame ones, with some missing. V, J and clone size were drawn from that table, and D and trimming were deduced from the DNA. The sample has over 250,000 clones, around nine tenths seen once.

This TCR was sampled from a woman under 30 who had recovered from COVID-19. The chain links TRBV19 to TRBJ1-2; 7 bases align to TRBD1. The specimen sequenced was PBMCs or T cells enriched from blood (not recorded which). In DNA form, the CDR3 reads TGTGCCAGTAGACCACCTGGGCCCGACAGGGCCAGTGGCTACACCTTC. Translating it yields CASRPPGPDRASGYTF.